Listed below are T cell receptor beta chains from one sample, sequenced in a study of blood T cells in healthy people across ages. TCRdb processed the 5' RACE reads anew with MiXCR; each CDR3 protein has one entry. Seen here are about 900,000 distinct CDR3 sequences, 40% to 60% observed once, and the top ten hold around 15%. Material for sequencing was blood. The receptors derive from a man in his thirties or forties in good health. Each CDR3 is given with its conserved first and last residue. The D gene is left open where the match is weak. Only part of the rows carry a size: once, few, many, or a class if the clone is expanded.

>TRBV3-1|TRBD2|.|TRBJ2-1
CASSQIGGGADEQFF
TGTGCCAGCAGCCAGATCGGCGGGGGGGCGGATGAGCAGTTCTTC
>TRBV12-3/TRBV12-4|.|.|TRBJ2-7
CASTSVRGHEQYF
TGTGCCAGCACCTCTGTCAGGGGCCACGAGCAGTACTTC
>TRBV5-1|.|.|TRBJ2-7
CASSLDLSIVYEQYF
TGCGCCAGCAGCTTGGATCTCTCCATTGTCTACGAGCAGTACTTC
>TRBV2|.|.|TRBJ2-5
CASMQGTQYF
TGTGCCAGCATGCAAGGGACCCAGTACTTC
>TRBV6-1|.|few|TRBJ1-5
CASSEWGADQPQHF
TGTGCCAGCAGTGAATGGGGGGCTGATCAGCCCCAGCATTTT
>TRBV7-9|TRBD2|.|TRBJ2-1
CASSLRYSGGVNEQFF
TGTGCCAGCAGCTTGAGATATAGCGGGGGAGTCAATGAGCAGTTCTTC
>TRBV25-1|.|.|TRBJ1-2
CARRGFYGYTF
TGTGCCAGGAGAGGGTTCTATGGCTACACCTTC
>TRBV4-2|TRBD2|few|TRBJ2-7
CASSQPAGDSYEQYF
TGTGCCAGCAGCCAGCCAGCGGGGGACTCCTACGAGCAGTACTTC
>TRBV29-1|.|.|TRBJ2-7
CSVEGDEDEQYF
TGCAGCGTTGAAGGTGATGAGGATGAGCAGTACTTC
>TRBV7-8|TRBD1|.|TRBJ2-1
CASSTGTGGIGEQFF
TGTGCCAGCAGCACCGGGACAGGGGGCATCGGTGAGCAGTTCTTC
>TRBV27|.|few|TRBJ1-1
CASSWGGYTEAFF
TGTGCCAGCAGTTGGGGGGGGTACACTGAAGCTTTCTTT
>TRBV20-1|TRBD1|.|TRBJ1-5
CSAGEAGGFSNQPQHF
TGCAGTGCCGGAGAGGCAGGGGGCTTTAGCAATCAGCCCCAGCATTTT
>TRBV15|.|few|TRBJ1-2
CATSTSDRRVYGYTF
TGTGCCACCAGCACCTCCGACAGGAGGGTCTATGGCTACACCTTC
>TRBV7-2|.|few|TRBJ1-6
CASSLSYRDNSPLHF
TGTGCCAGCAGCTTATCTTACAGGGATAATTCACCCCTCCACTTT
>TRBV6-6|TRBD1|few|TRBJ2-7
CASSSPTGALGEQYF
TGTGCCAGCAGTTCCCCGACAGGGGCTCTGGGCGAGCAGTACTTC
>TRBV27|.|few|TRBJ2-3
CASSSLTGGETDTQYF
TGTGCCAGCAGTTCCCTAACAGGGGGGGAAACAGATACGCAGTATTTT
>TRBV29-1|.|.|TRBJ2-3
CSVEGPLTDTQYF
TGCAGCGTTGAAGGCCCACTGACAGATACGCAGTATTTT
>TRBV5-5|.|.|TRBJ1-5
CASSFRRGNRPQHF
TGTGCCAGCAGCTTCCGGCGGGGCAATCGGCCCCAGCATTTT
>TRBV6-5|TRBD1|.|TRBJ1-4
CASSSGQPRGLFF
TGTGCCAGCAGTTCGGGACAGCCGAGAGGTCTGTTTTTT
>TRBV20-1|.|.|TRBJ1-2
CSAFDGGAARNYGYTF
TGCAGTGCTTTCGACGGCGGGGCGGCCAGGAACTATGGCTACACCTTC
>TRBV12-3/TRBV12-4|TRBD1|few|TRBJ2-4
CASSPYNRGNGKNIQYF
TGTGCCAGCAGTCCGTACAACAGGGGTAACGGCAAAAACATTCAGTACTTC
>TRBV7-2|TRBD1|.|TRBJ1-6
CASSRQGPSYNSPLHF
TGTGCCAGCAGCCGACAGGGCCCCTCCTATAATTCACCCCTCCACTTT
>TRBV27|.|few|TRBJ1-1
CASSSLQVMNTEAFF
TGTGCCAGCAGTTCATTACAGGTTATGAACACTGAAGCTTTCTTT
>TRBV6-5|TRBD1|.|TRBJ2-7
CASGRQGVSYEQYF
TGTGCCAGCGGTAGACAGGGGGTCTCCTACGAGCAGTACTTC
>TRBV7-2|TRBD1|many|TRBJ2-7
CASSLPNRGSSYEQYF
TGTGCCAGCAGCTTACCAAACAGGGGATCCTCCTACGAGCAGTACTTC
>TRBV12-3/TRBV12-4|.|.|TRBJ2-1
CASSTAGGGLYNEQFF
TGTGCCAGCAGTACGGCGGGTGGGGGGCTCTACAATGAGCAGTTCTTC
>TRBV7-9|.|few|TRBJ1-4
CASSLTGFNEKLFF
TGTGCCAGCAGCTTAACAGGGTTTAATGAAAAACTGTTTTTT
>TRBV6-2/TRBV6-3|TRBD2|few|TRBJ2-7
CASSSSGGPSYEQYF
TGTGCCAGCAGTAGCAGCGGGGGTCCTTCCTACGAGCAGTACTTC
>TRBV12-3/TRBV12-4|TRBD1|.|TRBJ2-1
CASKDRDYNEQFF
TGTGCCAGCAAGGACAGGGATTACAATGAGCAGTTCTTC
>TRBV6-2/TRBV6-3|.|once|TRBJ1-2
CASSYLNSGDRGYTF
TGTGCCAGCAGTTACTTGAATTCGGGGGATCGGGGCTACACCTTC
>TRBV9|.|.|TRBJ2-3
CASSVGQGDTQYF
TGTGCCAGCAGCGTAGGGCAGGGAGATACGCAGTATTTT
>TRBV7-9|.|.|TRBJ2-5
CASSFSQGRETQYF
TGTGCCAGCAGCTTCTCTCAGGGGAGAGAGACCCAGTACTTC
>TRBV10-3|.|few|TRBJ2-7
CAIIEENSYEQYF
TGTGCCATCATAGAGGAGAACTCCTACGAGCAGTACTTC
>TRBV5-1|.|.|TRBJ2-4
CASSSTCRGENIQYF
TGCGCCAGCAGCTCTACGTGCAGGGGCGAAAACATTCAGTACTTC
>TRBV2|TRBD2|few|TRBJ2-5
CASTLGTSKETQYF
TGTGCCAGCACCCTGGGGACTAGCAAAGAGACCCAGTACTTC
>TRBV6-2/TRBV6-3|.|many|TRBJ2-3
CASSYFGRGGDTQYF
TGTGCCAGCAGTTACTTCGGCAGAGGCGGAGATACGCAGTATTTT
>TRBV20-1|TRBD1|.|TRBJ1-5
CSAQPGQDAQPQHF
TGCAGTGCTCAGCCAGGACAGGACGCTCAGCCCCAGCATTTT
>TRBV9|.|.|TRBJ2-7
CASSDNLGETRDSYEQYF
TGTGCCAGCAGCGACAACTTGGGGGAGACAAGAGACTCCTACGAGCAGTACTTC
>TRBV19|TRBD1|.|TRBJ1-2
CASSIIAGGNYGYTF
TGTGCCAGTAGTATCATCGCAGGGGGCAACTATGGCTACACCTTC
>TRBV2|.|.|TRBJ2-5
CASSGGGGRETQYF
TGTGCCAGCAGTGGAGGAGGGGGAAGGGAGACCCAGTACTTC
>TRBV27|TRBD2|.|TRBJ2-5
CASTSGLANNNEQYF
TGTGCCAGCACCTCGGGACTAGCGAACAACAATGAGCAGTACTTC
>TRBV5-6|.|few|TRBJ2-7
CASSDQGEQYF
TGTGCCAGCAGCGATCAGGGCGAGCAGTACTTC
>TRBV7-9|TRBD2|.|TRBJ2-3
CASSEGRGLAGDTQYF
TGTGCCAGCAGCGAAGGACGAGGACTAGCGGGGGATACGCAGTATTTT
>TRBV3-1|TRBD1|.|TRBJ1-4
CASSLRGGTDEKLFF
TGTGCCAGCAGCCTGAGAGGGGGCACAGACGAAAAACTGTTTTTT
>TRBV30|.|.|TRBJ1-1
CAWSVQGSTEAFF
TGTGCCTGGAGTGTGCAGGGGTCCACTGAAGCTTTCTTT
>TRBV9|TRBD2|.|TRBJ2-5
CASSVPGAARAGEQYF
TGTGCCAGCAGCGTGCCCGGTGCGGCAAGAGCGGGAGAGCAGTACTTC
>TRBV5-1|.|.|TRBJ2-3
CASSLAPVPDTQYF
TGCGCCAGCAGCTTGGCCCCGGTCCCAGATACGCAGTATTTT
>TRBV7-3|.|.|TRBJ2-1
CASSVRPHEQFF
TGTGCCAGCAGCGTCCGGCCCCACGAGCAGTTCTTC
>TRBV6-4|.|many|TRBJ2-1
CASSPDRYNEQFF
TGTGCCAGCAGTCCTGACAGGTACAATGAGCAGTTCTTC